This record covers a single TCR beta chain. The antigen is not known. The PCR contained 60 Vbeta and 13 Jbeta primers. In the study's own analysis: Unique TCR beta chains numbered about 79 million in a later analysis, with around 10 million shared. Profiled with immunoSEQ multiplex PCR; TCRdb holds only in-frame clones, not every one. The V and J calls and clone size come from that table; D and trimming were worked out from the DNA. Among 110,000 to 150,000 clones listed, more than 70% were seen once. These data belong to a study of cytomegalovirus exposure and HLA in healthy donors. Trimming cost V 0 bases and J 7 bases; bases outside gene matches: 11. The CDR3 spans 16 residues. Germline lookup yields CDR1 LNHDA and CDR2 SQIVND (reference sequence). Study findings and constraints: Later analysis showed TCR association rates varying by HLA locus, highest for DRB1 and lowest for HLA-C. Among TCR beta chains, those listed as cytomegalovirus-associated numbered over 150.

The sequenced sample was PBMCs. The chain recombines TRBV19 with TRBJ1-2; TRBD1 aligns across 7 bases. This TCR derives from a woman aged 40 to 49 in good health and CMV-seronegative. CDR3 sequence: CASSIDPPRGAGGYTF. CDR3 in DNA: TGTGCCAGTAGTATAGATCCACCCAGGGGGGCTGGTGGCTACACCTTC.